Listed below are T cell receptor beta chains from one sample, sequenced in a study of CD8+ T cells in alopecia areata. The repertoire was sequenced with immunoSEQ multiplex PCR; TCRdb's copy has only in-frame clones and lacks some. The data hold 210,000 or so clones, with just over 65% observed a single time. The sequencing used CD4+ T cells sorted from blood, collected at roughly week 45, from a patient treated with tofacitinib. Source of these receptors: a human donor with alopecia areata. CDR3s include the opening cysteine and the closing phenylalanine or tryptophan. The order of the fields is D gene, clone size, J gene, V gene, CDR3 protein, CDR3 DNA. A D gene is named only where the DNA matches it firmly. Clone size, where shown, is once, few, many, or a class for clones that have expanded.

NA | NA | TRBJ1-2 | TRBV4-3 | CASSLRGDGYTF | TGCGCCAGCAGCCTCAGGGGTGATGGCTACACCTTC
NA | NA | TRBJ2-1 | TRBV29-1 | CSVERGNEQFF | TGCAGCGTTGAGCGGGGAAATGAGCAGTTCTTC
NA | NA | TRBJ1-1 | TRBV20-1 | CSAATPEAFF | TGCAGTGCAGCGACACCCGAAGCTTTCTTT
TRBD2 | once | TRBJ2-3 | TRBV2 | CASRTGTSGGTLPQYF | TGTGCCAGCAGGACCGGGACTAGCGGGGGGACACTCCCGCAGTATTTT
TRBD2 | NA | TRBJ2-7 | TRBV7-9 | CASSLVGLAGVHEQYF | TGTGCCAGCAGCTTAGTTGGACTAGCGGGGGTCCACGAGCAGTACTTC
NA | NA | TRBJ2-1 | TRBV7-2 | CASSLPPSYNEQFF | TGTGCCAGCAGCTTACCTCCCTCCTACAATGAGCAGTTCTTC
NA | NA | TRBJ1-1 | TRBV29-1 | CSVEPSGDTEAFF | TGCAGCGTTGAACCATCCGGAGACACTGAAGCTTTCTTT
TRBD2 | once | TRBJ2-1 | TRBV2 | CASSEALAGDNEQFF | TGTGCCAGCAGTGAAGCGCTAGCGGGGGACAATGAGCAGTTCTTC
TRBD2 | NA | TRBJ2-3 | TRBV7-9 | CASSRTSDLDTQYF | TGTGCCAGCAGCAGGACTAGCGATCTTGATACGCAGTATTTT
NA | once | TRBJ2-3 | TRBV2 | CASNRRGSDTQYF | TGTGCCAGCAACAGGAGGGGAAGCGATACGCAGTATTTT
NA | NA | TRBJ2-5 | TRBV25-1 | CASSELTGLQQETQYF | TGTGCCAGCAGTGAGTTGACAGGACTCCAACAAGAGACCCAGTACTTC
NA | NA | TRBJ2-7 | TRBV29-1 | CSAGNRATHEQYF | TGCAGCGCTGGAAACAGGGCGACCCACGAGCAGTACTTC
TRBD2 | once | TRBJ2-1 | TRBV30 | CAGSSGGLSPSSYNEQFF | TGTGCCGGAAGTAGCGGGGGCTTATCTCCCAGCTCCTACAATGAGCAGTTCTTC
TRBD1 | NA | TRBJ1-2 | TRBV14 | CASSQVGQAYGYTF | TGTGCCAGCAGCCAAGTCGGACAGGCTTATGGCTACACCTTC
NA | NA | TRBJ1-1 | TRBV30 | CAWRATENTEAFF | TGTGCCTGGAGGGCGACAGAGAACACTGAAGCTTTCTTT
NA | NA | TRBJ2-6 | TRBV29-1 | CSVVREGGANVLTF | TGCAGCGTTGTGAGGGAAGGTGGGGCCAACGTCCTGACTTTC
NA | NA | TRBJ2-7 | TRBV10-1 | CASRYRAYEQYF | TGCGCCAGCCGATACAGAGCCTACGAGCAGTACTTC
TRBD1 | NA | TRBJ1-2 | TRBV25-1 | CASSAGTGESYTF | TGTGCCAGCAGTGCCGGGACAGGGGAGAGCTACACCTTC
NA | NA | TRBJ2-2 | TRBV7-2 | CASSLARVGPSTGELFF | TGTGCCAGCAGCTTAGCGCGGGTGGGGCCAAGCACCGGGGAGCTGTTTTTT
TRBD2 | few | TRBJ2-2 | TRBV14 | CASSSRLAGGAYTGELFF | TGTGCCAGCAGCTCACGACTAGCGGGAGGCGCGTACACCGGGGAGCTGTTTTTT
NA | few | TRBJ1-4 | TRBV29-1 | CSVRTAADEKLFF | TGCAGCGTTCGGACGGCCGCGGATGAAAAACTGTTTTTT
NA | NA | TRBJ2-1 | TRBV7-2 | CASSLDGGGSYNEQFF | TGTGCCAGCAGCCTAGACGGAGGGGGCTCCTACAATGAGCAGTTCTTC
NA | NA | TRBJ1-6 | TRBV11-2 | CASSLDGAARSPLHF | TGTGCCAGCAGCTTAGACGGTGCAGCTAGGAGCCCCCTCCACTTT
NA | NA | TRBJ1-5 | TRBV4-3 | CASSPNTGENQPQHF | TGCGCCAGCAGCCCTAATACGGGAGAAAATCAGCCCCAGCATTTT